The 28 T cell receptor beta chains reported below all come from one sample, sequenced in a study of early T cells in non-severe SARS-CoV-2 infection. One entry per CDR3 protein, called by TCRdb with MiXCR from the 5' RACE reads. This repertoire shows tens of thousands of distinct CDR3 sequences, less than 20% found once; its top ten account for approximately 8.4%. This specimen was whole blood, taken at baseline. All receptors derive from an adult who was a healthcare worker with PCR-confirmed SARS-CoV-2 infection or an uninfected control (not recorded which).

The chain is built from TRBV28 and TRBJ1-6, with TRBD1 identical over 7 bases. The germline CDR1 and CDR2 sequences are MDHEN and SYDVKM. The trim removed 7 bases at V and 6 bases at J, leaving 9 bases unmatched. The CDR3 spans 15 residues. CDR3: CASTIGRGRNSPLHF. The CDR3 DNA reads as TGTGCCAGCACCATTGGGAGGGGGCGTAATTCACCCCTCCACTTT.

This rearrangement joins TRBV2 to TRBJ2-2; a weak D match, TRBD1 (6 bases). Germline V gene data show CDR1 as SNHLY and CDR2 as FYNNEI. Between the trimmed V and J ends, which lost 6 bases and 7 bases, there was a span of 12 bases. CDR3 size: 13 residues. The CDR3 region has the DNA TGTGCCAGCAGACGGACAGAGAGCGGGGAGCTGTTTTTT. Protein sequence: CASRRTESGELFF.

V and J are TRBV28 and TRBJ1-6, with D possibly TRBD1 on 5 matching bases. V lost 5 bases and J 2 bases, leaving 10 bases between the germline ends. Germline assignment: CDR1 MDHEN and CDR2 SYDVKM. This CDR3 contains 15 residues. The CDR3: CASSPPGPYNSPLHF. The CDR3 region has the DNA TGTGCCAGCAGTCCCCCGGGGCCCTATAATTCACCCCTCCACTTT.

The chain recombines TRBV10-1 with TRBJ1-6; TRBD1 aligns across 10 bases. The V segment lost 5 bases and the J segment 8 bases; nucleotides outside the gene matches: 6. Germline V gene sequence: CDR1 WNHNN, CDR2 SYGVQD (reference sequence). The CDR3 contains 15 residues. The chain's CDR3 is CASSLTGTGDSPLHF. As DNA, the CDR3 is TGCGCCAGCAGTTTAACCGGGACAGGGGATTCACCCCTCCACTTT.

This clonotype has just a few counts. The V call is TRBV20-1, the J call TRBJ1-2; possible D gene TRBD1, 6 bases. Germline CDR1 DFQATT, CDR2 SNEGSKA (reference sequence). The CDR3 length is 15 residues. V was pared by 0 bases and J by 5 bases, with 16 bases between. DNA of the CDR3: TGCAGTGCTAGAGACACCCCAGGGGTAGCTTATGGCTACACCTTC. Amino acid sequence: CSARDTPGVAYGYTF.

The V gene is TRBV20-1, the J gene TRBJ1-2, with 12 bases fitting TRBD1. V gave up 5 bases and J gave up 2 bases; unmatched junction bases: 12. CDR3 length: 17 residues. Germline CDR1 is DFQATT and CDR2 is SNEGSKA (reference sequence). The CDR3 loop reads CSAPRDRGQGLNYGYTF. The CDR3 bases are TGCAGTGCTCCCAGGGACAGGGGGCAGGGACTAAACTATGGCTACACCTTC.

CDR3 nucleotide sequence: TGTGCCAGCAGCCTGACTAGCGGGGGGGCCGGGGTTACGCAGTATTTT. This codes for CASSLTSGGAGVTQYF. The genes are TRBV11-2 and TRBJ2-3, with 14 bases identical to TRBD2. This CDR3 region has 16 residues. The V gene end was trimmed by 5 bases and the J gene end by 8 bases; junction bases not matched to a gene: 9. Germline CDR1 is SGHAT and CDR2 is FQNNGV. Together with reference TRBV11-2 and TRBJ2-3, the CDR3 gives the full variable domain: EAGVAQSPRYKIIEKRQSVAFWCNPISGHATLYWYQQILGQGPKLLIQFQNNGVVDDSQLPKDRFSAERLKGVDSTLKIQPAKLEDSAVYLCASSLTSGGAGVTQYFGPGTRLTVL.

This clonotype has a handful of counts. The chain links TRBV6-2 or TRBV6-3 to TRBJ1-5, with TRBD1 matching over 8 bases. There are 17 residues in the CDR3. The ends lost 6 bases at V and 5 bases at J; junction bases unmatched: 15. Germline-derived CDR1 and CDR2 are MNHEY and SVGEGT. DNA for the CDR3: TGTGCCAGCAGGGCGGGACAGGCCCCGCGTAGAGATCAGCCCCAGCATTTT. Amino acid sequence: CASRAGQAPRRDQPQHF.

V and J are TRBV12-3 or TRBV12-4 and TRBJ2-2; D remains ambiguous. Trimming pared 5 bases from V and 3 bases from J, leaving 16 bases between. This CDR3 is built from 16 residues. The CDR3 protein is CASSLRVGVDTGELFF. The DNA for the CDR3 is TGTGCCAGCAGTCTACGGGTTGGGGTGGACACCGGGGAGCTGTTTTTT.

CDR3: CATSRTRKGIEQYF. Here the CDR3 DNA reads TGTGCCACCAGCAGAACCCGGAAAGGGATCGAGCAGTACTTC. The chain employs TRBV15 and TRBJ2-7; D gene ambiguous. The length of the CDR3 is 14 residues. Trimming shortened V by 2 bases and J by 6 bases, and 14 bases separated the two germline ends. CDR1 is LNHNV and CDR2 is YYDKDF in the germline V gene (reference sequence).

This clonotype was seen repeatedly, ten times or more. The chain employs TRBV7-2 and TRBJ2-3; D is uncertain. CDR3 length: 12 residues. Trimming took off 3 bases at V and 8 bases at J, with 9 bases between the two ends. CDR1 SGHTA and CDR2 FQGNSA come from the germline V gene. The CDR3: CASSFSSGTQYF. The CDR3 DNA sequence: TGTGCCAGCAGCTTCTCATCTGGTACGCAGTATTTT.

The sample holds many counts of this clonotype. J is TRBJ2-7 and V is TRBV20-1, with D possibly being TRBD2 (6 bases). V was shortened by 3 bases and J by 8 bases, with 17 bases between the two germline ends. The CDR3 has 13 amino acids. Looked up from germline, CDR1 is DFQATT and CDR2 is SNEGSKA (reference sequence). The CDR3 is CSASAGLSYKQYF. The CDR3 DNA reads as TGCAGTGCTAGCGCAGGACTATCGTACAAGCAGTACTTC.

This clonotype was picked up a small number of times. The chain has TRBV19 and TRBJ2-7; no reliable D call. V lost 3 bases and J lost 0, with 6 bases in between. CDR3 length equals 13 residues. Per the germline V gene, CDR1 is LNHDA and CDR2 is SQIVND (reference sequence). This chain's CDR3 is CASSMTLSYEQYF. CDR3 bases: TGTGCCAGTAGTATGACACTCTCCTACGAGCAGTACTTC.

This clonotype showed up many times. The gene calls are TRBV11-2 and TRBJ2-5; a possible D gene is TRBD2 (6 bases). Trimming cost V 6 bases and J 3 bases, with 14 bases left between them. Germline values: CDR1 SGHAT, CDR2 FQNNGV. CDR3 size: 14 residues. CDR3 in amino acids: CASRHSSGKETQYF. DNA of the CDR3: TGTGCCAGCAGACACAGTAGCGGAAAAGAGACCCAGTACTTC.

This clonotype was detected ten times or more. V and J are TRBV5-1 and TRBJ2-7; D may be TRBD1 or TRBD2 (7 bases each). The CDR3 runs to 16 residues. V lost 1 base and J 3 bases, leaving 17 bases between the germline ends. CDR1 is SGHRS and CDR2 is YFSETQ in the germline V gene. The CDR3 nucleotides read TGCGCCAGCAGCTTGAAGGGGGGGACAGCTAGCTACGAGCAGTACTTC. Protein sequence: CASSLKGGTASYEQYF.

There are a few counts of this clonotype. The genes are TRBV7-9 and TRBJ1-6; D ambiguous. This CDR3 is built from 15 residues. Trimming took 4 bases from V and 2 from J, leaving 9 bases between them. The germline CDR1 and CDR2 sequences are SEHNR and FQNEAQ (reference sequence). The CDR3: CASSSGAAYNSPLHF. The CDR3 DNA sequence: TGTGCCAGCAGCTCTGGTGCAGCCTATAATTCACCCCTCCACTTT.

This clonotype came up a few times. The chain joins TRBV5-5 to TRBJ1-6, with D unresolved. This CDR3 has 14 residues. Germline CDR1 is SGHKS and CDR2 is YYEKEE (reference sequence). V dropped 4 bases and J dropped 5 bases, with 10 bases sitting between them. The DNA for the CDR3 is TGTGCCAGCAGCGTAAGGTCGGATAATTCACCCCTCCACTTT. This gives the protein CASSVRSDNSPLHF.

This clonotype is medium-sized. This rearrangement joins TRBV27 to TRBJ2-6; 8 nucleotides align to TRBD2. CDR1 is MNHEY, CDR2 SMNVEV, per germline (reference sequence). V shed 5 bases and J 0 bases; nucleotides not matched to a gene: 12. This CDR3 has 19 residues. The chain's CDR3 is CASSPQILAGGSGANVLTF. In nucleotides, the CDR3 is TGTGCCAGCAGTCCACAAATTCTAGCGGGCGGCTCTGGGGCCAACGTCCTGACTTTC.

This clonotype was observed many times. This chain links TRBV20-1 with TRBJ2-1; TRBD2 matches at 10 bases. Per germline, CDR1 DFQATT and CDR2 SNEGSKA (reference sequence). The J segment lost 6 bases and the V segment lost 6 bases, leaving 11 bases of the junction unmatched. The CDR3 sequence is 15 residues long. The CDR3, as DNA: TGCAGTGCAAAGACCCCGAGCGGGAGGGCCAATGAGCAGTTCTTC. Residues: CSAKTPSGRANEQFF.

In this sample, this clonotype turned up many times. J is TRBJ2-1 and V is TRBV19, with 9 positions matching TRBD2. Per the germline V gene, CDR1 is LNHDA and CDR2 is SQIVND (reference sequence). After removal of 3 bases from V and 5 bases from J, the junction contained 5 bases not matched to a gene. The CDR3 loop spans 15 amino acids. The DNA of the CDR3 is TGTGCCAGTAGTATCTTAGCGGGAGCCCACAATGAGCAGTTCTTC. It specifies CASSILAGAHNEQFF. Full variable domain (outside the CDR3, taken from reference TRBV19 and TRBJ2-1): DGGITQSPKYLFRKEGQNVTLSCEQNLNHDAMYWYRQDPGQGLRLIYYSQIVNDFQKGDIAEGYSVSREKKESFPLTVTSAQKNPTAFYLCASSILAGAHNEQFFGPGTRLTVL.

A few counts support this clonotype. Here the CDR3 reads CSVESDSAYEQYF. CDR3 in DNA: TGCAGCGTTGAGTCGGACAGCGCCTACGAGCAGTACTTC. The chain employs TRBV29-1 and TRBJ2-7, with D possibly being TRBD1 (6 bases). V gave up 3 bases and J gave up 2 bases, with 11 bases separating them. Germline V gene lookup returns CDR1 SQVTM and CDR2 ANQGSEA. This CDR3 region has 13 residues.

The chain joins TRBV20-1 to TRBJ1-4; the match to TRBD1 covers 11 bases. Germline CDR1 reads DFQATT; CDR2 reads SNEGSKA (reference sequence). V was clipped by 5 bases and J by 5 bases; unmatched bases: 1. The CDR3 extends over 13 amino acids. In DNA, the CDR3 is TGCAGTGCTCGGGACAGGGGGAATGAAAAACTGTTTTTT. Amino acids: CSARDRGNEKLFF.

This clonotype has more than one count but fewer than ten. Here the CDR3 reads CASSQTLLRELFF. CDR3 coding DNA: TGCGCCAGCAGCCAAACCCTGCTGAGGGAGCTGTTTTTT. The chain combines TRBV4-3 with TRBJ2-2; no definite D call. Germline CDR1 and CDR2: LGHNA and YSLEER. The CDR3 extends over 13 amino acids. V was cut by 2 bases and J by 9 bases, with 10 bases left in between.

The gene calls are TRBV10-3 and TRBJ2-1; TRBD2 agrees at 7 bases. CDR3 length equals 13 residues. CDR1 is ENHRY and CDR2 is SYGVKD in the germline V gene. V shed 1 base, J shed 10 bases, and the junction held 4 bases outside the gene matches. The CDR3 spells CAISEFSSGEQFF. For the CDR3, the DNA is TGTGCCATCAGTGAGTTTTCTAGCGGAGAGCAGTTCTTC.

The chain employs TRBV6-5 and TRBJ2-1; 9 bases align to TRBD2. Germline CDR1 MNHEY, CDR2 SVGAGI. The CDR3 length is 16 residues. V was clipped by 6 bases and J by 4 bases; unmatched bases: 10. The CDR3 here is CASSQPTSGKYNEQFF. CDR3 DNA sequence: TGTGCCAGCAGCCAACCGACTAGCGGCAAATACAATGAGCAGTTCTTC.

This clonotype was seen a few times. V gene TRBV19 combines with J gene TRBJ1-2; 7 nucleotides line up with TRBD1. The CDR3 totals 14 residues. V lost 5 bases to trimming and J lost 7 bases; unmatched junction nucleotides: 10. CDR1 and CDR2 from the germline V gene are LNHDA and SQIVND (reference sequence). CDR3 in amino acids: CASSFPGQFFGYTF. CDR3 nucleotides: TGTGCCAGTAGTTTTCCGGGACAGTTCTTTGGCTACACCTTC.

This CDR3 is CASSTTGTGSTDTQYF. The CDR3 DNA reads TGTGCCAGCAGCACTACCGGGACAGGGAGCACAGATACGCAGTATTTT. The chain couples TRBV13 to TRBJ2-3; 9 bases fit TRBD1. The ends lost 5 bases at V and 0 bases at J; junction bases unmatched: 6. Germline V gives CDR1 PRHDT, CDR2 FYEKMQ (reference sequence). The CDR3 contains 16 residues.

This chain connects TRBV30 to TRBJ1-5; 10 bases are shared with TRBD1. The CDR3 consists of 14 residues. Germline loops: CDR1 GTSNPN, CDR2 SVGIG (reference sequence). Trimming at V came to 1 base and at J to 5 bases, leaving 2 bases not matched to a gene. In DNA form, the CDR3 reads TGTGCCTGGAGTGCGGGACAGGGGCATCAGCCCCAGCATTTT. This sequence encodes CAWSAGQGHQPQHF.